The 26 T cell receptor beta chains reported below all come from one sample, sequenced in a study of OX40 agonist ivuxolimab in advanced cancers. Clones were read by immunoSEQ multiplex PCR, and TCRdb kept only the in-frame ones, dropping some. The sample contains about 67,000 clones, approximately 85% of which appear only once. Sequencing was performed on CD4+ or CD8+ T cells sorted from blood, taken in a trial of the OX40 agonist ivuxolimab. All receptors derive from an adult with an advanced solid tumor such as melanoma, head and neck, liver or kidney cancer.

The chain links TRBV6-1 to TRBJ1-1; D gene ambiguous. The CDR3 runs 13 residues. Germline V gene sequence: CDR1 MNHNS, CDR2 SASEGT. V was cut by 6 bases and J by 11 bases, with 19 bases left in between. CDR3 loop: CASSSSSTIQAFF. CDR3 nucleotides: TGTGCCAGCAGCTCTTCGTCGACTATTCAGGCTTTCTTT.

This clone has a single count. The rearrangement joins TRBV5-1 to TRBJ2-3; D is uncertain. V was pared by 0 bases and J by 6 bases, with 11 bases between. The CDR3 covers 14 residues. Germline V gene lookup returns CDR1 SGHRS and CDR2 YFSETQ. Written as DNA, the CDR3 is TGCGCCAGCAGCTTGGCCGAAGGTCGGGATACGCAGTATTTT. Amino acids: CASSLAEGRDTQYF.

V gene TRBV7-2 combines with J gene TRBJ2-7, with 7 nucleotides matching TRBD2. Germline lookup yields CDR1 SGHTA and CDR2 FQGNSA. V was clipped by 1 base and J by 2 bases; unmatched bases: 8. This CDR3 is 16 amino acids long. CDR3 in DNA: TGTGCCAGCAGCTTAGGTCTAGCGGAAGCTACCTACGAGCAGTACTTC. It yields the protein CASSLGLAEATYEQYF. The entire variable domain, with the rest obtained from reference TRBV7-2 and TRBJ2-7, is as follows: GAGVSQSPSNKVTEKGKDVELRCDPISGHTALYWYRQSLGQGLEFLIYFQGNSAPDKSGLPSDRFSAERTGGSVSTLTIQRTQQEDSAVYLCASSLGLAEATYEQYFGPGTRLTVT.

This rearrangement joins TRBV6-6 to TRBJ1-1; D might be TRBD1 (6 bases). Trimming stripped 4 bases from V and 4 bases from J, with 7 bases between. Germline loops: CDR1 MNHNY, CDR2 SVGAGI (reference sequence). The CDR3 loop spans 12 amino acids. CDR3 DNA sequence: TGTGCCAGCAGTTTCAGGGGCACTGAAGCTTTCTTT. Its translation is CASSFRGTEAFF.

This clone was observed a handful of times. CDR3 protein: CASSRTSGRAFVQYF. The DNA of the CDR3 is TGTGCCAGCAGCCGCACTAGCGGGAGGGCCTTTGTGCAGTATTTT. This chain connects TRBV5-4 to TRBJ2-3; TRBD2 agrees at 13 bases. With 4 bases clipped from V and 11 bases from J, the junction kept 10 bases outside the gene matches. The germline V gene encodes CDR1 SGHNT and CDR2 YYREEE (reference sequence). This CDR3 has 15 amino acids.

Only one count was recorded for this clone. The CDR3 region has the DNA TGTGCCAGCAGTCGCGGACTAGCGAACGTAGTTCTCACAGATACGCAGTATTTT. Protein sequence: CASSRGLANVVLTDTQYF. The J gene is TRBJ2-3, the V gene TRBV28, with TRBD2 matching 9 bases. V gave up 5 bases and J gave up 2 bases; unmatched junction bases: 14. The CDR3 is made up of 18 amino acids. Looked up from germline, CDR1 is MDHEN and CDR2 is SYDVKM. The full variable domain, in which reference TRBV28 and TRBJ2-3 provide the parts outside the CDR3, is DVKVTQSSRYLVKRTGEKVFLECVQDMDHENMFWYRQDPGLGLRLIYFSYDVKMKEKGDIPEGYSVSREKKERFSLILESASTNQTSMYLCASSRGLANVVLTDTQYFGPGTRLTVL.

This clone came up once. The chain links TRBV29-1 to TRBJ2-5; D gene ambiguous. The DNA matches TRBJ2-7 better at its end, which makes the J call doubtful. The length of the CDR3 is 11 residues. Germline V gene lookup returns CDR1 SQVTM and CDR2 ANQGSEA. The CDR3 bases are TGCAGCGTTGAGAGTCCCCACGAGCAGTACTTC. Its protein product is CSVESPHEQYF.

The rearrangement links TRBV5-4 to TRBJ2-5; 7 bases are a match to TRBD1. The ends lost 3 bases at V and 0 bases at J; junction bases unmatched: 5. Looked up from germline, CDR1 is SGHNT and CDR2 is YYREEE (reference sequence). This CDR3 spans 15 amino acids. CDR3 nucleotides: TGTGCCAGCAGCTCGCCGGGACAGAACCAAGAGACCCAGTACTTC. This gives the protein CASSSPGQNQETQYF.

The chain is built from TRBV6-5 and TRBJ2-7; D is unclear. CDR1 and CDR2 (germline): MNHEY, SVGAGI. Trimming left V 8 bases short and J 5 bases short, with 10 bases between. The CDR3 sequence is 11 residues long. The CDR3 is CASGNRHEQYF. In DNA, the CDR3 is TGTGCCAGCGGAAATCGCCACGAGCAGTACTTC.

The rearrangement joins TRBV5-1 to TRBJ1-1; D not resolved. CDR1 is SGHRS, CDR2 YFSETQ, per germline. The CDR3 has 13 amino acids. V was pared by 1 base and J by 1 base, with 5 bases between. The CDR3 loop is CASSLNSNTEAFF. As DNA, the CDR3 is TGCGCCAGCAGCTTGAATTCGAACACTGAAGCTTTCTTT.

Here the CDR3 DNA reads TGTGCCAGCAGCCAACAGGGAAACACTGAAGCTTTCTTT. Translated, it gives CASSQQGNTEAFF. The chain has TRBV7-3 and TRBJ1-1, with D perhaps TRBD1 (6 bases). Germline V lookup: CDR1 SGHTA, CDR2 FQGTGA. V was clipped by 5 bases and J by 2 bases, with 9 bases between them. This CDR3 contains 13 residues.

This clone was observed a single time. The chain is built from TRBV5-4 and TRBJ2-7; D could derive from TRBD1 or TRBD2 (7 bases each). The CDR3 spans 16 residues. The ends were cut back, 4 bases at V and 4 bases at J, with 21 bases in the middle. Looked up from germline, CDR1 is SGHNT and CDR2 is YYREEE (reference sequence). The CDR3 nucleotides read TGTGCCAGCAGCCCGGGGGGCGAACAGGGGCTTTACGAGCAGTACTTC. It translates to CASSPGGEQGLYEQYF.

This chain uses TRBV21-1 with TRBJ2-5; TRBD1, the table's D call, lacks a check against the DNA. TRBV21-1 is described as a pseudogene. The CDR3 runs to 15 residues. The CDR3 coding sequence is TGTGCCAGCAGCAATGGGGACAGGGGGGAAGAGACCCAGTACTTC. Translation: CASSNGDRGEETQYF.

The rearrangement uses TRBV6-5 and TRBJ1-2; no clear D gene. Trimming removed 6 bases at V and 7 bases at J, with 9 bases between. Germline CDR1 reads MNHEY; CDR2 reads SVGAGI. The CDR3 spans 11 residues. The DNA of the CDR3 is TGTGCCAGCAGGACGTTGGGTGGCTACACCTTC. This gives the protein CASRTLGGYTF.

The chain combines TRBV11-1 with TRBJ2-1, with TRBD1 matching 9 bases. J lost 5 bases, V lost 4 bases, and 9 bases had no gene match. This CDR3 region has 16 residues. Germline values: CDR1 SGHAT, CDR2 FQDESV (reference sequence). The CDR3 region is CASSSREQGAHNEQFF. CDR3 DNA: TGTGCCAGCAGCTCCCGTGAACAGGGGGCTCACAATGAGCAGTTCTTC.

The chain carries TRBV28 and TRBJ2-7, with D possibly TRBD1 on 5 matching bases. Germline V gene data show CDR1 as MDHEN and CDR2 as SYDVKM. The length of the CDR3 is 11 residues. Trimming left V 7 bases short and J 3 bases short, with 7 bases between. The CDR3 coding sequence is TGTGCCAGCATTACAGGCTACGAGCAGTACTTC. Translating gives CASITGYEQYF.

The chain combines TRBV4-1 with TRBJ2-5, with D perhaps TRBD2 (6 bases). CDR3 size: 15 residues. V dropped 1 base and J dropped 0 bases, with 9 bases sitting between them. Germline V CDR1 and CDR2: MGHRA, YSYEKL. In nucleotides, the CDR3 is TGCGCCAGCAGCCAAGTAGGCGGGAACCAAGAGACCCAGTACTTC. Its translation: CASSQVGGNQETQYF.

V gene TRBV6-4 combines with J gene TRBJ2-3; 9 bases fit TRBD2. The CDR3 sequence is 18 residues long. V dropped 4 bases and J dropped 2; count of bases not matched to a gene: 13. CDR1 is MRHNA and CDR2 is SNTAGT in the germline V gene. DNA of the CDR3: TGTGCCAGCAGTGCCCCCGTCGGTGTAGCGGGGGTCACAGATACGCAGTATTTT. It translates to CASSAPVGVAGVTDTQYF.

A few counts support this clone. This chain's CDR3 is CASSLHRDTEAFF. As DNA, the CDR3 is TGTGCCAGCAGTTTACACAGAGACACTGAAGCTTTCTTT. This sequence joins TRBV28 and TRBJ1-1; D remains unclear. The V end was cut by 2 bases, the J end by 3 bases, with 7 bases between. CDR1 is MDHEN and CDR2 is SYDVKM in the germline V gene. This CDR3 comprises 13 residues.

The chain carries TRBV15 and TRBJ2-6; D possibly uses TRBD1 or TRBD2 (5 bases each). Trimming took off 1 base at V and 0 bases at J, with 10 bases between the two ends. Per the germline V gene, CDR1 is LNHNV and CDR2 is YYDKDF (reference sequence). This CDR3 is 17 amino acids long. CDR3 bases: TGTGCCACCAGCAGAGGAGGGGAAAGCTCTGGGGCCAACGTCCTGACTTTC. Translation: CATSRGGESSGANVLTF. The full variable domain, in which reference TRBV15 and TRBJ2-6 provide the parts outside the CDR3, is DAMVIQNPRYQVTQFGKPVTLSCSQTLNHNVMYWYQQKSSQAPKLLFHYYDKDFNNEADTPDNFQSRRPNTSFCFLDIRSPGLGDTAMYLCATSRGGESSGANVLTFGAGSRLTVL.

The chain links TRBV2 to TRBJ2-1, with D hard to call. CDR1 is SNHLY and CDR2 is FYNNEI in the germline V gene. Trimming removed 7 bases from V and 8 bases from J, with 12 bases in between. This CDR3 region has 12 residues. The CDR3 loop reads CASTDLRDEQFF. The CDR3 nucleotides are TGTGCCAGCACGGACCTTCGGGATGAGCAGTTCTTC.

The rearrangement uses TRBV30 and TRBJ2-7, with D possibly matching TRBD2 (5 bases). The V gene lost 5 bases and the J gene lost 4 bases, with 15 bases spanning the gap. Germline CDR1 GTSNPN, CDR2 SVGIG (reference sequence). CDR3 length: 13 amino acids. The CDR3: CAWALDSNYEQYF. DNA of the CDR3: TGTGCCTGGGCCCTGGACTCAAATTACGAGCAGTACTTC.

J is TRBJ1-1 and V is TRBV28, with 9 bases fitting TRBD1. Trimming cost V 5 bases and J 1 base; bases outside gene matches: 11. The germline gives CDR1 MDHEN, CDR2 SYDVKM. This CDR3 is 17 amino acids long. The CDR3 region has the DNA TGTGCCAGCAGTCAATGGACAGGGGCAGCGGGGAACACTGAAGCTTTCTTT. Amino acids: CASSQWTGAAGNTEAFF.

This clone was found once. This chain uses TRBV5-4 with TRBJ2-1; possibly TRBD2 for D (6 bases). Between the trimmed V and J ends, which lost 2 bases and 6 bases, there was a span of 15 bases. The CDR3 spans 15 residues. CDR1 and CDR2 from the germline V gene are SGHNT and YYREEE (reference sequence). The CDR3 region has the DNA TGTGCCAGCAGCTTTTCCTATCGGGGGACCAATGAGCAGTTCTTC. Protein sequence: CASSFSYRGTNEQFF.

Only a few counts were recorded for this clone. V gene TRBV20-1 combines with J gene TRBJ1-5; D remains unclear. The CDR3 extends over 11 amino acids. The V end was cut by 5 bases, the J end by 3 bases, with 5 bases between. CDR1 and CDR2 (germline): DFQATT, SNEGSKA (reference sequence). CDR3: CSARDNQPQHF. In nucleotides, the CDR3 is TGCAGTGCTCGGGACAATCAGCCCCAGCATTTT.

The V call is TRBV4-2, the J call TRBJ2-5; D is unresolved. The J call is in doubt because the DNA end fits TRBJ2-7 better. CDR1 is LGHNA and CDR2 is YNFKEQ in the germline V gene. The CDR3 covers 17 residues. Here the CDR3 reads CASSQEIGGAGLDEQYF. CDR3 bases: TGTGCCAGCAGCCAAGAGATCGGTGGAGCTGGCTTAGACGAGCAGTACTTC.